These 23 T cell receptor beta chains originate from one sample sequenced in a study of cytomegalovirus exposure and HLA in healthy donors. PCR primers comprised 60 Vbeta and 13 Jbeta primers. Measured with immunoSEQ multiplex PCR; TCRdb has only the in-frame clones, and not every one. The sample lists under 300,000 clones; 65% to 85% were seen once. Specimen: PBMCs. The receptors here all came from a female donor in good health and CMV-seronegative.

The chain carries TRBV5-6 and TRBJ2-1, with 8 bases aligning to TRBD2. This CDR3 is 17 amino acids long. Germline V gives CDR1 SGHDT, CDR2 YYEEEE. Trimming at V came to 4 bases and at J to 1 base, leaving 10 bases not matched to a gene. This CDR3 is CASSQAPGGGSYNEQFF. The CDR3 nucleotides are TGTGCCAGCAGCCAAGCACCGGGAGGGGGGTCCTACAATGAGCAGTTCTTC.

J is TRBJ2-1 and V is TRBV4-2; 8 nucleotides align to TRBD2. Trimming removed 1 base from V and 3 bases from J; junction bases left unmatched: 11. The CDR3 extends over 18 amino acids. Germline V gene sequence: CDR1 LGHNA, CDR2 YNFKEQ. The CDR3 nucleotides are TGTGCCAGCAGCCAAGTTAAGGTGGCGGGAGGTCACTACAATGAGCAGTTCTTC. Protein: CASSQVKVAGGHYNEQFF.

The J gene is TRBJ2-7, the V gene TRBV4-1, with TRBD1 matching 8 bases. The junction had 10 bases not matched to a gene; V was cut back by 2 bases and J by 4 bases. The length of the CDR3 is 16 residues. Germline assignment: CDR1 MGHRA and CDR2 YSYEKL. The CDR3 sequence is CASSQSGGSGSYEQYF. Here the CDR3 DNA reads TGCGCCAGCAGCCAATCAGGGGGCTCAGGGTCTTACGAGCAGTACTTC.

This sequence joins TRBV7-9 and TRBJ1-2; D is uncertain. The CDR3 runs to 13 residues. Trimming took off 2 bases at V and 8 bases at J, with 12 bases between the two ends. In germline, CDR1 is SEHNR, CDR2 FQNEAQ (reference sequence). CDR3 region: CASSLHGTEGYTF. In DNA form, the CDR3 reads TGTGCCAGCAGCTTACACGGAACGGAGGGCTACACCTTC.

J is TRBJ1-2 and V is TRBV5-1, with 7 nucleotides matching TRBD1. The V gene's germline CDR1 is SGHRS and CDR2 YFSETQ. The V and J ends lost 2 bases and 10 bases, in that order; junction bases with no gene match: 11. The CDR3 length is 14 residues. In nucleotides, the CDR3 is TGCGCCAGCAGCTTTTCGGGACAGTCTCCTCCCTACACCTTC. It encodes CASSFSGQSPPYTF.

V and J are TRBV6-1 and TRBJ2-5; D not certain. Matching the DNA end better, TRBJ2-7 makes the J call doubtful. Germline CDR1 reads MNHNS; CDR2 reads SASEGT. The CDR3 covers 13 residues. The CDR3 spells CASRQSGSHEQYF. As DNA, the CDR3 is TGTGCCAGCAGGCAATCCGGTAGCCACGAGCAGTACTTC.

The rearrangement links TRBV9 to TRBJ1-5; D gene ambiguous. The V end was cut by 0 bases, the J end by 4 bases, with 8 bases between. Per germline, CDR1 SGDLS and CDR2 YYNGEE. The CDR3 totals 14 residues. The chain's CDR3 is CASSVGSRNQPQHF. CDR3 coding DNA: TGTGCCAGCAGCGTAGGGTCGAGAAATCAGCCCCAGCATTTT. The whole variable domain, remainder taken from reference TRBV9 and TRBJ1-5, is DSGVTQTPKHLITATGQRVTLRCSPRSGDLSVYWYQQSLDQGLQFLIQYYNGEERAKGNILERFSAQQFPDLHSELNLSSLELGDSALYFCASSVGSRNQPQHFGDGTRLSIL.

This rearrangement joins TRBV10-3 to TRBJ2-5, with TRBD2 matching 7 bases. Germline V gene lookup returns CDR1 ENHRY and CDR2 SYGVKD. The CDR3 is 12 residues long. The V and J ends lost 6 bases and 4 bases, in that order; junction bases with no gene match: 2. The CDR3 nucleotides are TGTGCCATCAGCGGGAGGTCAGAGACCCAGTACTTC. Translating gives CAISGRSETQYF.

This chain links TRBV5-1 with TRBJ2-5; TRBD2 might be the D (6 bases). Looked up from germline, CDR1 is SGHRS and CDR2 is YFSETQ. The length of the CDR3 is 15 residues. Trimming pared 9 bases from V and 1 base from J, leaving 19 bases between. The chain's CDR3 is CATSVLAGPQETQYF. CDR3 DNA: TGCGCCACCTCAGTTCTCGCGGGGCCCCAAGAGACCCAGTACTTC.

J is TRBJ2-4 and V is TRBV27, with D unresolved. The length of the CDR3 is 16 residues. Per germline, CDR1 MNHEY and CDR2 SMNVEV (reference sequence). Trimming pared 2 bases from V and 5 bases from J, leaving 16 bases between. CDR3 protein: CASSLLSTNPQNIQYF. CDR3 DNA: TGTGCCAGCAGTTTACTAAGTACTAACCCCCAAAACATTCAGTACTTC.

The DNA of the CDR3 is TGTGCCAGCACCAATGCAGGGGGCCTTGGCTACACCTTC. It yields the protein CASTNAGGLGYTF. The J gene is TRBJ1-2, the V gene TRBV11-2; 8 bases align to TRBD1. CDR1 SGHAT and CDR2 FQNNGV come from the germline V gene. The CDR3 runs to 13 residues. Trimming at V came to 7 bases and at J to 7 bases, leaving 8 bases not matched to a gene.

The chain is built from TRBV19 and TRBJ2-1; TRBD2 aligns across 10 bases. V shed 5 bases, J shed 6 bases, and the junction held 7 bases outside the gene matches. This CDR3 is built from 15 residues. The germline V gene has CDR1 LNHDA and CDR2 SQIVND (reference sequence). In nucleotides, the CDR3 is TGTGCCAGTAGTCCAGCTAGCGGGAGTGGCAATGAGCAGTTCTTC. Residues: CASSPASGSGNEQFF.

The V and J genes are TRBV18 and TRBJ2-1; the match to TRBD2 covers 14 bases. After removal of 1 base from V and 6 bases from J, the junction contained 2 bases not matched to a gene. The length of the CDR3 is 16 residues. Looked up from germline, CDR1 is KGHSH and CDR2 is LQKENI. DNA of the CDR3: TGTGCCAGCTCACCACTCGGGACTAGCGGGGGCAATGAGCAGTTCTTC. Protein product: CASSPLGTSGGNEQFF. The whole variable domain, remainder taken from reference TRBV18 and TRBJ2-1, is NAGVMQNPRHLVRRRGQEARLRCSPMKGHSHVYWYRQLPEEGLKFMVYLQKENIIDESGMPKERFSAEFPKEGPSILRIQQVVRGDSAAYFCASSPLGTSGGNEQFFGPGTRLTVL.

This rearrangement joins TRBV11-3 to TRBJ1-1; a weak D match, TRBD1 (6 bases). The CDR3 is made up of 14 amino acids. Germline CDR1 SGHNT, CDR2 YENEEA. Between the trimmed V and J ends, which lost 5 bases and 4 bases, there was a span of 14 bases. The CDR3 region is CASSPYRVATEAFF. CDR3 DNA: TGTGCCAGCAGCCCCTACAGGGTTGCCACTGAAGCTTTCTTT. Full variable domain (remainder filled in from reference TRBV11-3 and TRBJ1-1): EAGVVQSPRYKIIEKKQPVAFWCNPISGHNTLYWYLQNLGQGPELLIRYENEEAVDDSQLPKDRFSAERLKGVDSTLKIQPAELGDSAVYLCASSPYRVATEAFFGQGTRLTVV.

In DNA form, the CDR3 reads TGTGCCAGCAGCGGGACAGGGATTGGGCGGCAGCCCCAGCATTTT. It specifies CASSGTGIGRQPQHF. V and J are TRBV5-5 and TRBJ1-5, with TRBD1 matching 9 bases. Germline V gives CDR1 SGHKS, CDR2 YYEKEE (reference sequence). J gave up 7 bases and V 4 bases, and 9 bases lay outside the gene matches. The CDR3 spans 15 residues.

This rearrangement joins TRBV6-1 to TRBJ2-5; tentatively, D is TRBD2 (6 bases). V dropped 4 bases and J dropped 1 base, with 10 bases sitting between them. CDR1 MNHNS and CDR2 SASEGT come from the germline V gene. This CDR3 spans 14 amino acids. The CDR3 nucleotides read TGTGCCAGCAGTGGGGACTGGGGCCAAGAGACCCAGTACTTC. Its protein product is CASSGDWGQETQYF.

The CDR3 bases are TGTGCCAGCACCCCGGGGACAGGGTCATATTCACCCCTCCACTTT. It encodes CASTPGTGSYSPLHF. The genes are TRBV5-5 and TRBJ1-6; 9 bases match TRBD1. Germline CDR1 reads SGHKS; CDR2 reads YYEKEE (reference sequence). The CDR3 spans 15 residues. J lost 8 bases, V lost 6 bases, and 9 bases had no gene match.

The chain combines TRBV29-1 with TRBJ1-2; D uncertain. CDR1 and CDR2 from the germline V gene are SQVTM and ANQGSEA. The CDR3 contains 12 residues. As DNA, the CDR3 is TGCGGAGCGGCCCGAGGGTCCTATGGCTACACCTTC. This codes for CGAARGSYGYTF.

The chain recombines TRBV29-1 with TRBJ2-1, with 9 nucleotides matching TRBD2. Trimming at V came to 1 base and at J to 1 base, leaving 11 bases not matched to a gene. This CDR3 contains 18 residues. Germline V gives CDR1 SQVTM, CDR2 ANQGSEA. CDR3 sequence (DNA): TGCAGCGTTGAAGGGGCTAGCGGGACGTCGACTTCCTACAATGAGCAGTTCTTC. It translates to CSVEGASGTSTSYNEQFF.

V and J are TRBV6-6 and TRBJ2-1, with D possibly being TRBD2 (6 bases). This CDR3 is built from 15 residues. Per germline, CDR1 MNHNY and CDR2 SVGAGI (reference sequence). V was shortened by 2 bases and J by 8 bases, with 16 bases between the two germline ends. The CDR3: CASSYNGGVLDEQFF. DNA of the CDR3: TGTGCCAGCAGTTACAACGGCGGGGTCTTGGATGAGCAGTTCTTC.

This CDR3 is CASRSGQGAVETQYF. CDR3 bases: TGTGCCAGCAGGTCTGGACAGGGGGCAGTGGAGACCCAGTACTTC. The rearrangement uses TRBV28 and TRBJ2-5; 11 positions match TRBD1. Germline CDR1 is MDHEN and CDR2 is SYDVKM. Germline trimming cut 6 bases from V and 5 bases from J; bases unmatched to any gene: 8. The CDR3 has 15 amino acids.

J is TRBJ2-7 and V is TRBV6-5, with 9 bases identical to TRBD2. CDR3 length equals 15 residues. After removal of 8 bases from V and 1 base from J, the junction contained 9 bases not matched to a gene. Germline CDR1 reads MNHEY; CDR2 reads SVGAGI. As DNA, the CDR3 is TGTGCCAGCGGTCCCGGGACTAGCTGGTCCTACGAGCAGTACTTC. Its translation is CASGPGTSWSYEQYF.

This chain uses TRBV9 with TRBJ1-5, with D possibly being TRBD1 (6 bases). V gave up 0 bases and J gave up 5 bases, with 12 bases separating them. CDR3 length: 15 residues. Germline CDR1 reads SGDLS; CDR2 reads YYNGEE. DNA of the CDR3: TGTGCCAGCAGCGTAGGGACAGAGTCGTATCAGCCCCAGCATTTT. Protein product: CASSVGTESYQPQHF. Drawing the rest from reference TRBV9 and TRBJ1-5, the complete variable domain is DSGVTQTPKHLITATGQRVTLRCSPRSGDLSVYWYQQSLDQGLQFLIQYYNGEERAKGNILERFSAQQFPDLHSELNLSSLELGDSALYFCASSVGTESYQPQHFGDGTRLSIL.